A selection of T cell receptor beta chains follows, all from one sample in a study of blood T cell repertoires in COVID-19. Clones were read by immunoSEQ multiplex PCR, and TCRdb kept only the in-frame ones, dropping some. The sample records tens of thousands of clones, about 74% being singletons. Sequences were obtained from peripheral blood. Source of these receptors: a human donor with acute or convalescent COVID-19. The donor label of this sample is uncertain. The CDR3 runs from the conserved cysteine through the conserved F or W. The order of the fields is clone size, J gene, D gene, V gene, CDR3 protein, CDR3 DNA. D genes are given only for firm matches. Clone size, where shown, is once, few, many, or a class for clones that have expanded.

size: .; J: TRBJ1-5; D: TRBD1; V: TRBV6-5; CDR3: CASLTGTGGNQPQHF; DNA: TGTGCCAGCCTGACCGGGACAGGAGGCAATCAGCCCCAGCATTTT
size: .; J: TRBJ2-3; D: TRBD1; V: TRBV19; CDR3: CASKGYTGGGDTQYF; DNA: TGTGCCAGTAAAGGTTATACAGGGGGAGGTGATACGCAGTATTTT
size: .; J: TRBJ2-5; D: TRBD1; V: TRBV2; CDR3: CASRRTGPGQETQYF; DNA: TGTGCCAGCAGGAGGACAGGGCCGGGCCAAGAGACCCAGTACTTC
size: .; J: TRBJ1-6; D: .; V: TRBV27; CDR3: CASSLYGGYNSPLHF; DNA: TGTGCCAGCAGTTTATACGGGGGGTATAATTCACCCCTCCACTTT
size: .; J: TRBJ2-7; D: .; V: TRBV11-1; CDR3: CASAGPHEQYF; DNA: TGTGCCAGCGCAGGGCCGCACGAGCAGTACTTC
size: .; J: TRBJ2-7; D: TRBD1; V: TRBV6-6; CDR3: CASRPGTAYEQYF; DNA: TGTGCCAGCAGACCCGGGACAGCCTACGAGCAGTACTTC
size: .; J: TRBJ2-6; D: .; V: TRBV7-9; CDR3: CASTLMSSGANVLTF; DNA: TGTGCCAGCACTCTAATGTCCTCTGGGGCCAACGTCCTGACTTTC
size: few; J: TRBJ2-2; D: TRBD1; V: TRBV2; CDR3: CASRDRVLRDTGELFF; DNA: TGTGCCAGCAGGGACAGGGTATTGAGGGACACCGGGGAGCTGTTTTTT
size: .; J: TRBJ2-3; D: .; V: TRBV11-2; CDR3: CASSLDRDTQYF; DNA: TGTGCCAGCAGCTTAGATCGAGATACGCAGTATTTT
size: .; J: TRBJ1-6; D: .; V: TRBV5-6; CDR3: CASSLATGHSPLHF; DNA: TGTGCCAGCAGCTTGGCGACGGGTCATTCACCCCTCCACTTT
size: .; J: TRBJ2-2; D: TRBD1; V: TRBV4-1; CDR3: CASSQEWTGIYGELFF; DNA: TGCGCCAGCAGCCAAGAGTGGACAGGGATCTACGGGGAGCTGTTTTTT
size: once; J: TRBJ1-6; D: .; V: TRBV28; CDR3: CASSLALTLHF; DNA: TGTGCCAGCAGTTTAGCCCTAACCCTCCACTTT
size: .; J: TRBJ1-4; D: .; V: TRBV6-5; CDR3: CASRGGLATNEKLFF; DNA: TGTGCCAGCAGGGGGGGGCTCGCAACTAATGAAAAACTGTTTTTT
size: .; J: TRBJ2-3; D: .; V: TRBV5-1; CDR3: CASSVTVVSTDTQYF; DNA: TGCGCCAGCAGCGTCACAGTTGTTAGCACAGATACGCAGTATTTT
size: once; J: TRBJ1-4; D: .; V: TRBV6-5; CDR3: CASSGTFDEKLFF; DNA: TGTGCCAGCAGCGGGACATTCGATGAAAAACTGTTTTTT
size: .; J: TRBJ1-6; D: TRBD1; V: TRBV10-1; CDR3: CASSRDRGISPLHF; DNA: TGCGCCAGCAGCCGGGACAGGGGGATTTCACCCCTCCACTTT